Included here is one T cell receptor (beta chain) sequence, with context. With 2 bases removed from V and 5 bases from J, the gap between germline ends came to 11 bases. Germline CDR1 is MGHRA and CDR2 is YSYEKL. The CDR3 runs to 14 residues. cDNA synthesis used the whole RNA isolate, giving expressed TCRB sequences. The assay was immunoSEQ multiplex PCR, and TCRdb's table has in-frame clones only and misses some. The sample carries around 350,000 clones, roughly an eighth recorded once. The sample originates from a study of beta chain features in type 1 diabetes. What was sequenced was naive CD4+ T cells from blood. The rearrangement joins TRBV4-1 to TRBJ2-3; TRBD2 might be the D (6 bases). This clonotype was sampled from a man in his late teens or twenties in good health. Here the CDR3 DNA reads TGCGCCAGCAGCCAACGCGGGAACAGAGATACGCAGTATTTT. As protein: CASSQRGNRDTQYF.